Following are 32 T cell receptor beta chains from one sample sequenced in a study of CD8+ T cells in alopecia areata. Noted treatment: oral pan-JAK inhibitor, 5-10 mg twice daily. cDNA serving as the sequencing template came from extracted, reverse transcribed RNA. Here immunoSEQ multiplex PCR was the method, and the copy in TCRdb shows in-frame clones only, minus some. The sample has fewer than 250,000 clones, around two fifths seen once. This specimen consisted of CD4+ T cells sorted from blood, obtained at approximately week 36, from a patient treated with tofacitinib. The receptors here all came from a human donor with alopecia areata.

The chain links TRBV19 to TRBJ2-5; D not certain. The length of the CDR3 is 14 residues. The V gene's germline CDR1 is LNHDA and CDR2 SQIVND (reference sequence). V lost 5 bases to trimming and J lost 4 bases, with 14 bases between them. The CDR3 loop is CASSSHGGVETQYF. CDR3 DNA: TGTGCCAGTAGTTCTCATGGTGGGGTAGAGACCCAGTACTTC. The full variable domain, rest sourced from reference TRBV19 and TRBJ2-5, is DGGITQSPKYLFRKEGQNVTLSCEQNLNHDAMYWYRQDPGQGLRLIYYSQIVNDFQKGDIAEGYSVSREKKESFPLTVTSAQKNPTAFYLCASSSHGGVETQYFGPGTRLLVL.

This chain joins TRBV4-3 and TRBJ2-1, with 10 bases fitting TRBD1. The germline V gene has CDR1 LGHNA and CDR2 YSLEER. V gave up 1 base and J gave up 6 bases; unmatched junction bases: 3. The CDR3 extends over 15 amino acids. The CDR3: CASSQGTGGGNEQFF. The DNA of the CDR3 is TGCGCCAGCAGCCAAGGGACAGGGGGTGGCAATGAGCAGTTCTTC.

The chain has TRBV29-1 and TRBJ2-6; possibly TRBD2 for D (5 bases). Germline CDR1 SQVTM, CDR2 ANQGSEA. This CDR3 contains 17 residues. V was clipped by 3 bases and J by 1 base, with 16 bases between them. The CDR3 DNA sequence: TGCAGCGTTGAGAGGGCAGGATTGGGTTCTGGGGCCAACGTCCTGACTTTC. Amino acid sequence: CSVERAGLGSGANVLTF.

The rearrangement links TRBV2 to TRBJ1-2; D is unclear. CDR3 length: 14 residues. With 5 bases removed from V and 3 bases from J, the gap between germline ends came to 13 bases. Germline CDR1 is SNHLY and CDR2 is FYNNEI. CDR3 residues: CASSTESSYYGYTF. The CDR3, as DNA: TGTGCCAGCAGTACGGAAAGCTCCTACTATGGCTACACCTTC.

This chain uses TRBV11-2 with TRBJ2-1, with 7 bases matching TRBD2. From germline, CDR1 is SGHAT and CDR2 FQNNGV. The CDR3 runs 12 residues. After removal of 2 bases from V and 15 bases from J, the junction contained 7 bases not matched to a gene. CDR3 protein: CASSLSGTTSFF. CDR3 DNA: TGTGCCAGCAGCTTAAGCGGGACCACCTCGTTCTTC.

The chain recombines TRBV5-1 with TRBJ2-3; the D gene is possibly TRBD1 (5 bases). CDR3 length: 15 amino acids. Germline V CDR1 and CDR2: SGHRS, YFSETQ. Trimming stripped 0 bases from V and 2 bases from J, with 10 bases between. The CDR3: CASSLEAGHTDTQYF. CDR3 DNA sequence: TGCGCCAGCAGCTTGGAGGCAGGGCACACAGATACGCAGTATTTT.

This clone turned up a few times. CDR3 DNA: TGTGCCAGCAGCTTTGGGGAGAACACTGAAGCTTTCTTT. Protein: CASSFGENTEAFF. This chain joins TRBV7-9 and TRBJ1-1, with no clear D. V dropped 3 bases and J dropped 1 base, with 6 bases sitting between them. The CDR3 contains 13 residues. The V gene's germline CDR1 is SEHNR and CDR2 FQNEAQ (reference sequence).

This chain connects TRBV20-1 to TRBJ2-5; no firm D call. Deletions cut 3 bases from V and 5 bases from J, with 4 bases between. Germline V gene sequence: CDR1 DFQATT, CDR2 SNEGSKA (reference sequence). The CDR3 consists of 10 residues. CDR3 coding DNA: TGCAGTGCTAGCGGTGAGACCCAGTACTTC. This codes for CSASGETQYF.

This clone has a handful of counts. A junction end diverges from the germline sequence, so it may reflect a read error. V is TRBV18 and J is TRBJ2-1; D unresolved. Germline-derived CDR1 and CDR2 are KGHSH and LQKENI. This CDR3 has 11 amino acids. CDR3 sequence reads: CASSPNSGVLF. The CDR3 DNA reads TGTGCCAGCTCACCAAATTCCGGAGTCCTCTTC.

V usage is TRBV20-1 and J usage is TRBJ2-1, with no clear D. CDR1 is DFQATT, CDR2 SNEGSKA, per germline (reference sequence). V lost 4 bases and J 5 bases, leaving 6 bases between the germline ends. This CDR3 has 11 amino acids. The DNA of the CDR3 is TGCAGTGCTACGAGAAACAATGAGCAGTTCTTC. It translates to CSATRNNEQFF.

Of note for this clone: This could be a read error, since a much larger clone is one nucleotide away. Other DNA sequences in the sample encode the same CDR3. The DNA for the CDR3 is TGTGCCAGCAGCTTAGGACAGGGGAACTATGGCTACACCTTC. It yields the protein CASSLGQGNYGYTF. The chain employs TRBV7-2 and TRBJ1-2, with 8 bases fitting TRBD1. CDR1 and CDR2 (germline): SGHTA, FQGNSA. V shed 1 base and J 2 bases; nucleotides not matched to a gene: 0. This CDR3 has 14 amino acids.

V usage is TRBV7-9 and J usage is TRBJ2-1; 8 nucleotides line up with TRBD2. The CDR3 extends over 17 amino acids. With V trimmed by 4 bases and J by 0 bases, 8 bases remained unmatched. CDR1 and CDR2 from the germline V gene are SEHNR and FQNEAQ (reference sequence). The CDR3 protein is CASSSGLGLSSYNEQFF. The CDR3 DNA reads TGTGCCAGCAGCTCGGGACTAGGGTTAAGCTCCTACAATGAGCAGTTCTTC.

The V call is TRBV29-1, the J call TRBJ1-5; TRBD1 aligns across 8 bases. CDR3 size: 14 residues. The V and J ends lost 5 bases and 8 bases, in that order; junction bases with no gene match: 11. From germline, CDR1 is SQVTM and CDR2 ANQGSEA. The CDR3 DNA is TGCAGCGTTACGCTCGGACAGGGTATGGAGCCCCAGCATTTT. Translating it yields CSVTLGQGMEPQHF.

This chain uses TRBV30 with TRBJ1-5; D possibly corresponds to TRBD1 (5 bases). The CDR3 length is 15 residues. The V gene's germline CDR1 is GTSNPN and CDR2 SVGIG (reference sequence). V shed 0 bases and J shed 1 base, with 10 bases lying between them. CDR3 DNA sequence: TGTGCCTGGAGTGTAGGGGCACGGAGCAATCAGCCCCAGCATTTT. This gives the protein CAWSVGARSNQPQHF.

V usage is TRBV7-2 and J usage is TRBJ1-4, with D unclear. Trimming shortened V by 2 bases and J by 10 bases, and 14 bases separated the two germline ends. Germline V gene sequence: CDR1 SGHTA, CDR2 FQGNSA. The CDR3 is 14 amino acids. The CDR3 DNA reads as TGTGCCAGCAGCTTAAGGAATCGAGATGGAAAACTGTTTTTT. Translated: CASSLRNRDGKLFF.

The rearrangement links TRBV28 to TRBJ2-7, with D unresolved. Germline CDR1 and CDR2: MDHEN and SYDVKM. This CDR3 region has 15 residues. The V end was cut by 1 base, the J end by 2 bases, with 12 bases between. In nucleotides, the CDR3 is TGTGCCAGCAGTTTATCTCCCCGGGTCGCCTACGAGCAGTACTTC. It is translated as CASSLSPRVAYEQYF.

V gene TRBV7-9 combines with J gene TRBJ2-3; D unclear. The CDR3 is 12 amino acids. Deletions cut 6 bases from V and 8 bases from J, with 12 bases between. CDR1 is SEHNR, CDR2 FQNEAQ, per germline (reference sequence). The CDR3 nucleotides are TGTGCCAGCAGGGTGGAAGGTAGTACGCAGTATTTT. It is translated as CASRVEGSTQYF.

For the CDR3, the DNA is TGTGCCAGCGCTTGGACGGATTATGGCTACACCTTC. Translated, it gives CASAWTDYGYTF. The chain recombines TRBV6-1 with TRBJ1-2; D not resolved. Germline V CDR1 and CDR2: MNHNS, SASEGT. The germline V and J ends were trimmed by 8 bases and 5 bases, with 12 bases remaining between them. The CDR3 length is 12 residues.

This clone was detected a few times. The chain links TRBV19 to TRBJ1-5, with a weak D call TRBD1 (5 bases). This CDR3 is 15 amino acids long. In germline, CDR1 is LNHDA, CDR2 SQIVND (reference sequence). The germline V and J ends were trimmed by 3 bases and 6 bases, with 15 bases remaining between them. CDR3 nucleotides: TGTGCCAGTAGTATGTTTGAGGGGATTGGTCAGCCCCAGCATTTT. Translation gives CASSMFEGIGQPQHF. The whole variable domain, filled in from reference TRBV19 and TRBJ1-5, reads DGGITQSPKYLFRKEGQNVTLSCEQNLNHDAMYWYRQDPGQGLRLIYYSQIVNDFQKGDIAEGYSVSREKKESFPLTVTSAQKNPTAFYLCASSMFEGIGQPQHFGDGTRLSIL.

This chain uses TRBV1 with TRBJ1-1; the D call of TRBD1 is as the table states it, not checked on the DNA. TRBV1 is designated a pseudogene. The CDR3 is 16 amino acids. This CDR3 reads CTSNPGTGGWNTEAFF. In DNA form, the CDR3 reads TGCACCAGCAACCCCGGGACAGGGGGATGGAACACTGAAGCTTTCTTT.

The chain joins TRBV7-7 to TRBJ2-1; D unresolved. The CDR3 extends over 13 amino acids. V lost 5 bases and J lost 10, with 15 bases in between. Germline V gene sequence: CDR1 SSHAT, CDR2 FNYEAQ (reference sequence). The CDR3 reads CASSTDGTNEQFF. The CDR3 nucleotides are TGTGCCAGCAGCACGGACGGTACTAACGAGCAGTTCTTC.

This clone was seen a handful of times. This chain connects TRBV6-5 to TRBJ2-1, with 8 bases lining up with TRBD1. V shed 6 bases and J 3 bases; nucleotides not matched to a gene: 7. This CDR3 comprises 15 residues. CDR1 is MNHEY and CDR2 is SVGAGI in the germline V gene. This CDR3 is CASRFGQGFYNEQFF. The CDR3 DNA sequence: TGTGCCAGCAGGTTCGGACAGGGATTCTACAATGAGCAGTTCTTC.

This clone was seen once. The chain carries TRBV4-3 and TRBJ2-5, with 9 bases lining up with TRBD2. The CDR3 is 16 amino acids. Germline V lookup: CDR1 LGHNA, CDR2 YSLEER. Unmatched junction bases numbered 10, after V lost 3 bases and J lost 5 bases. CDR3 DNA: TGCGCCAGCAGCCATGCGGCGGGAGGGCCCAGGGAGACCCAGTACTTC. This codes for CASSHAAGGPRETQYF.

V usage is TRBV19 and J usage is TRBJ2-1; 11 bases match TRBD1. The V gene's germline CDR1 is LNHDA and CDR2 SQIVND (reference sequence). V lost 10 bases, J lost 8 bases, and 7 bases stayed unmatched. The CDR3 length is 13 residues. For the CDR3, the DNA is TGTGCCACTTGGACAGGGGGCTTATATGAGCAGTTCTTC. Its translation: CATWTGGLYEQFF.

This sequence joins TRBV7-2 and TRBJ2-7; TRBD2 might be the D (7 bases). CDR3 length: 19 amino acids. The germline V gene has CDR1 SGHTA and CDR2 FQGNSA. V lost 1 base and J lost 3, with 25 bases in between. The CDR3 DNA reads TGTGCCAGCAGCTTAGAGGCGGGGGACACCTCCTACCCCGACTACGAGCAGTACTTC. Translation: CASSLEAGDTSYPDYEQYF.

This chain links TRBV5-8 with TRBJ2-7; D is undetermined. Germline lookup yields CDR1 SGHTS and CDR2 YDEGEE. The CDR3 length is 13 residues. V gave up 7 bases and J gave up 7 bases, with 18 bases separating them. CDR3 in DNA: TGTGCCAGCGGCCAGAAGAGTTACCAAGAGCAGTACTTC. Its translation: CASGQKSYQEQYF.

The V call is TRBV30, the J call TRBJ1-1; tentatively, D is TRBD1 (5 bases). Germline V CDR1 and CDR2: GTSNPN, SVGIG (reference sequence). The CDR3 totals 12 residues. The V end lost 7 bases, the J end lost 1 base, and 10 bases lay between the germline ends. CDR3 in DNA: TGTGCCTCTCGGGGGGAGAACACTGAAGCTTTCTTT. As protein: CASRGENTEAFF.

In regard to this clone: One junction end does not reproduce the germline sequence, and a read error may be involved. The chain joins TRBV20-1 to TRBJ2-7, with 9 bases fitting TRBD1. The germline CDR1 and CDR2 sequences are DFQATT and SNEGSKA (reference sequence). The length of the CDR3 is 10 residues. The CDR3 loop is CRPDRGAKDF. The CDR3 DNA follows: TGCAGGCCCGACAGGGGGGCAAAGGACTTC.

This chain connects TRBV11-1 to TRBJ2-3; no reliable D call. This CDR3 comprises 13 residues. Trimming shortened V by 1 base and J by 6 bases, and 8 bases separated the two germline ends. Germline V gene lookup returns CDR1 SGHAT and CDR2 FQDESV (reference sequence). The chain's CDR3 is CASSLVDADTQYF. The CDR3 DNA is TGTGCCAGCAGCTTAGTGGACGCGGATACGCAGTATTTT.

This clone appeared a few times. The chain joins TRBV7-9 to TRBJ2-7; 7 bases agree with TRBD2. CDR3 length: 17 residues. Losses at the gene ends were 4 bases for V and 2 bases for J; bases not matched to a gene: 14. Germline V gene data show CDR1 as SEHNR and CDR2 as FQNEAQ (reference sequence). The CDR3 region is CASSSPSGAGVAYEQYF. In DNA, the CDR3 is TGTGCCAGCAGCTCCCCCTCTGGGGCGGGAGTTGCCTACGAGCAGTACTTC.

This rearrangement joins TRBV30 to TRBJ2-1; 8 bases are a match to TRBD2. Germline-derived CDR1 and CDR2 are GTSNPN and SVGIG (reference sequence). Germline trimming cut 5 bases from V and 1 base from J; bases unmatched to any gene: 4. The CDR3 runs 14 residues. The CDR3 spells CAWERELSYNEQFF. The CDR3 DNA reads TGTGCCTGGGAGCGGGAGCTATCCTACAATGAGCAGTTCTTC.

In its sample, this clone was seen a few times. A much larger clone differs by one base, so this may be a read error. The chain links TRBV4-1 to TRBJ2-7, with D hard to call. The CDR3 consists of 14 residues. Germline V gene sequence: CDR1 MGHRA, CDR2 YSYEKL. V was shortened by 1 base and J by 0 bases, with 7 bases between the two germline ends. The CDR3 nucleotides read TGCGCCAGCAGCCAAGTACTTTTCTCCTACGAGCAGTACTTC. Translating gives CASSQVLFSYEQYF.